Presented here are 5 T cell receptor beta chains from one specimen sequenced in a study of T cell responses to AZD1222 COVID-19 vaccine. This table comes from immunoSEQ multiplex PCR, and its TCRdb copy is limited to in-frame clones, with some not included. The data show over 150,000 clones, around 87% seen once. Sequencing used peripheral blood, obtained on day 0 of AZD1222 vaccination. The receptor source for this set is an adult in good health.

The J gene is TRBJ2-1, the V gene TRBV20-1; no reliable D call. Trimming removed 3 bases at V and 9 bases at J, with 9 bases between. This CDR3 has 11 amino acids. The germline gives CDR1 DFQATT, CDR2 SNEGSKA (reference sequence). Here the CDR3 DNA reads TGCAGTGCTAGGTCCCACCGTGAGCAGTTCTTC. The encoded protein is CSARSHREQFF.

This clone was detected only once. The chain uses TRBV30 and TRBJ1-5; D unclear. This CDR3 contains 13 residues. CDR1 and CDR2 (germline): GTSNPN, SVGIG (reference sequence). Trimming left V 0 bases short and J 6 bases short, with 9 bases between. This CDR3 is CAWSVMGIQPQHF. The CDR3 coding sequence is TGTGCCTGGAGTGTAATGGGGATTCAGCCCCAGCATTTT.

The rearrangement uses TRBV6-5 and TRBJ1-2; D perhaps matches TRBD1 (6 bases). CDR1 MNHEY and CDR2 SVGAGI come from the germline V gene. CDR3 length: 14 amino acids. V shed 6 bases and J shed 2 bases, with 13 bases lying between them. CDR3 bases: TGTGCCAGCAGCCGCGACAGGAGGAACTATGGCTACACCTTC. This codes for CASSRDRRNYGYTF.

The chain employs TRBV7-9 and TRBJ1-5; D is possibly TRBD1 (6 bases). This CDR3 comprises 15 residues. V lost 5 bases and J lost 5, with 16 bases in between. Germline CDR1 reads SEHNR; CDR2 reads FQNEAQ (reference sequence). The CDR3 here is CASSLGAGADQPQHF. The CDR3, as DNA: TGTGCCAGCAGCCTGGGGGCGGGGGCAGATCAGCCCCAGCATTTT.

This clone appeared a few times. CDR3 loop: CASSLGVLGTEAFF. The CDR3 bases are TGTGCCAGCAGCCTCGGGGTGCTCGGTACTGAAGCTTTCTTT. The J gene is TRBJ1-1, the V gene TRBV7-9, with D hard to call. CDR1 SEHNR and CDR2 FQNEAQ come from the germline V gene (reference sequence). The CDR3 totals 14 residues. V gave up 5 bases and J gave up 5 bases, with 15 bases separating them.